A selection of T cell receptor beta chains follows, all from one sample in a study of beta chain features in type 1 diabetes. Here immunoSEQ multiplex PCR was the method, and the copy in TCRdb shows in-frame clones only, minus some. The sample holds 200,000 to 250,000 clones, over 12% seen once. Material: naive CD4+ T cells from blood. The receptors were sampled from a woman aged 40 to 50 in good health. Both conserved end residues are part of each CDR3. The order of the fields is CDR3 protein, CDR3 DNA, J gene, D gene, V gene, clone size. A D gene is named only where the DNA matches it firmly. Part of the rows lack a size; the others show once, few, many or a class for expanded clones.

CDR3: CASRTSGGYEQYF
DNA: TGCGCCAGCAGGACTAGCGGGGGATACGAGCAGTACTTC
J: TRBJ2-7
D: TRBD2
V: TRBV5-1
size: few

CDR3: CAISENGESEQYF
DNA: TGTGCCATCAGTGAGAACGGAGAAAGCGAGCAGTACTTC
J: TRBJ2-7
D: .
V: TRBV10-3
size: .

CDR3: CASSYGTLRWDKNIQYF
DNA: TGTGCCAGCAGCTATGGGACACTCCGTTGGGACAAAAACATTCAGTACTTC
J: TRBJ2-4
D: .
V: TRBV7-9
size: many

CDR3: CASSLDPSGTQYF
DNA: TGCGCCAGCAGCTTGGACCCGTCAGGTACGCAGTATTTT
J: TRBJ2-3
D: .
V: TRBV5-1
size: .

CDR3: CASRVRQGVTNTF
DNA: TGTGCCAGCAGAGTCAGACAGGGTGTTACGAACACCTTC
J: TRBJ1-2
D: TRBD1
V: TRBV2
size: .

CDR3: CASSKQGAEQYF
DNA: TGTGCCAGTAGTAAACAGGGGGCCGAGCAGTACTTC
J: TRBJ2-7
D: TRBD1
V: TRBV19
size: .

CDR3: CASSTQGRYTF
DNA: TGTGCCAGTAGTACACAGGGGCGCTACACCTTC
J: TRBJ1-2
D: TRBD1
V: TRBV19
size: .

CDR3: CASSVGGRREETQYF
DNA: TGTGCCAGCAGTGTGGGGGGGAGGAGAGAAGAGACCCAGTACTTC
J: TRBJ2-5
D: TRBD2
V: TRBV6-1
size: .

CDR3: CASSPTRQVPSGLDTQYF
DNA: TGTGCCAGCTCACCAACTCGACAGGTCCCTTCTGGGTTAGATACGCAGTATTTT
J: TRBJ2-3
D: .
V: TRBV18
size: few

CDR3: CASRPETGFGNTIYF
DNA: TGTGCCAGCCGTCCGGAGACAGGGTTTGGAAACACCATATATTTT
J: TRBJ1-3
D: TRBD1
V: TRBV28
size: few

CDR3: CASSFRVAGLNNEQFF
DNA: TGTGCCAGCAGCTTCCGAGTAGCGGGTCTAAACAATGAGCAGTTCTTC
J: TRBJ2-1
D: TRBD2
V: TRBV7-2
size: once

CDR3: CSARRTQYF
DNA: TGCAGTGCCCGTAGGACCCAGTACTTC
J: TRBJ2-5
D: .
V: TRBV20-1
size: .

CDR3: CASSELGGRVYEQYF
DNA: TGTGCCAGCAGTGAATTAGGGGGTCGGGTATACGAGCAGTACTTC
J: TRBJ2-7
D: .
V: TRBV25-1
size: few

CDR3: CASSPAPIRGQETQYF
DNA: TGTGCCAGCAGCCCAGCGCCCATACGAGGGCAAGAGACCCAGTACTTC
J: TRBJ2-5
D: .
V: TRBV11-2
size: .

CDR3: CASRTGTASGGPQHF
DNA: TGTGCCAGTAGAACCGGGACTGCGTCAGGGGGTCCCCAGCATTTT
J: TRBJ1-5
D: TRBD1
V: TRBV19
size: .

CDR3: CASSQGSGSSYNEQFF
DNA: TGTGCCAGCAGCCAAGGGTCTGGGAGCTCCTACAATGAGCAGTTCTTC
J: TRBJ2-1
D: .
V: TRBV5-4
size: .

CDR3: CASSMGGRQETQYF
DNA: TGTGCCAGTAGTATGGGGGGGCGTCAAGAGACCCAGTACTTC
J: TRBJ2-5
D: .
V: TRBV19
size: few

CDR3: CASSPDRGPETQYF
DNA: TGTGCCAGCTCACCAGACAGGGGACCGGAGACCCAGTACTTC
J: TRBJ2-5
D: TRBD1
V: TRBV18
size: few

CDR3: CASSAEIGRGQANEKLFF
DNA: TGCGCCAGCAGCGCAGAGATAGGGAGGGGACAAGCTAATGAAAAACTGTTTTTT
J: TRBJ1-4
D: .
V: TRBV4-3
size: few

CDR3: CASPEGGQGNEQFF
DNA: TGTGCCAGCCCCGAGGGGGGGCAGGGGAATGAGCAGTTCTTC
J: TRBJ2-1
D: .
V: TRBV18
size: few

CDR3: CASIPLPGGTTEAFF
DNA: TGTGCCAGCATCCCCCTCCCGGGAGGTACCACTGAAGCTTTCTTT
J: TRBJ1-1
D: .
V: TRBV28
size: .

CDR3: CASSIRVVGDRVESPLHF
DNA: TGTGCCAGTAGTATTCGGGTTGTCGGGGACAGGGTTGAGTCACCCCTCCACTTT
J: TRBJ1-6
D: TRBD1
V: TRBV19
size: few

CDR3: CASSLGQGNQDEQFF
DNA: TGTGCCAGCAGCTTAGGACAGGGGAATCAGGATGAGCAGTTCTTC
J: TRBJ2-1
D: TRBD1
V: TRBV7-9
size: .

CDR3: CASSPGGVSYEQYF
DNA: TGTGCCAGCAGTCCCGGGGGGGTCTCCTACGAGCAGTACTTC
J: TRBJ2-7
D: TRBD2
V: TRBV6-5
size: .

CDR3: CASSRGLTGGRADTQYF
DNA: TGTGCCAGCAGCCGCGGACTGACGGGGGGTCGTGCAGATACGCAGTATTTT
J: TRBJ2-3
D: TRBD2
V: TRBV11-2
size: .

CDR3: CAIREGPSGPYEQYF
DNA: TGTGCCATCAGGGAGGGCCCTAGCGGACCCTACGAGCAGTACTTC
J: TRBJ2-7
D: TRBD2
V: TRBV10-3
size: few

CDR3: CASSISSGGAHETQYF
DNA: TGTGCCAGCAGCATCTCTAGCGGGGGGGCCCATGAGACCCAGTACTTC
J: TRBJ2-5
D: TRBD2
V: TRBV9
size: few

CDR3: CASSHYPGQGLPMQFF
DNA: TGTGCCAGCAGCCACTACCCGGGACAGGGACTCCCAATGCAGTTCTTC
J: TRBJ2-1
D: TRBD1
V: TRBV7-2
size: few

CDR3: CASSSPVRDIPYEQYF
DNA: TGTGCCAGCAGCTCCCCAGTCCGGGACATACCCTACGAGCAGTACTTC
J: TRBJ2-7
D: .
V: TRBV5-6
size: few

CDR3: CASSPGLPGTMNTEAFF
DNA: TGTGCCAGCTCACCGGGGTTGCCCGGGACAATGAACACTGAAGCTTTCTTT
J: TRBJ1-1
D: .
V: TRBV18
size: .

CDR3: CASSLGTGSYEQFF
DNA: TGTGCCAGCAGCTTAGGGACAGGGAGCTATGAGCAGTTCTTC
J: TRBJ2-1
D: TRBD1
V: TRBV7-9
size: few

CDR3: CASSPGGGQPYGYTF
DNA: TGTGCCAGCAGCCCGGGGGGGGGACAGCCCTATGGCTACACCTTC
J: TRBJ1-2
D: TRBD1
V: TRBV7-2
size: few

CDR3: CASSYGQVNEKLFF
DNA: TGTGCCAGCAGTTATGGACAGGTTAATGAAAAACTGTTTTTT
J: TRBJ1-4
D: TRBD1
V: TRBV5-6
size: .